The clone carrying this T cell receptor (beta chain) was seen only a few times. As yet, its antigen is unknown. This specimen belongs to a study of cytomegalovirus exposure and HLA in healthy donors. General study points: Data from an earlier analysis indicated that most TCR beta V segments were productive either about 90% or about 30% of the time. Being indistinguishable, some V segments were excluded, TRBV6-2 and TRBV6-3 among them. In vitro assays verified that three CMV-associated chains recognized CMV antigens specifically.

Primers included in the PCR were 60 Vbeta and 13 Jbeta primers. Data came from immunoSEQ multiplex PCR; TCRdb stores just in-frame clones and leaves some out. The table lists 95,000 to 150,000 clones, approximately 10% of them singletons, with roughly 4.6% in the top ten. The CDR3 spans 12 residues. After removal of 0 bases from V and 13 bases from J, the junction contained 6 bases not matched to a gene. Germline V lookup: CDR1 SGHDT, CDR2 YYEEEE. The donors (healthy individuals) were bone marrow donors. The genes are TRBV5-6 and TRBJ1-2; 7 bases are shared with TRBD1. The sequenced material came from PBMCs. This receptor was identified in a woman younger than 30 in good health and CMV-seropositive. CDR3: CASSLDATGLTF. CDR3 coding DNA: TGTGCCAGCAGCTTGGATGCGACAGGGCTCACCTTC.